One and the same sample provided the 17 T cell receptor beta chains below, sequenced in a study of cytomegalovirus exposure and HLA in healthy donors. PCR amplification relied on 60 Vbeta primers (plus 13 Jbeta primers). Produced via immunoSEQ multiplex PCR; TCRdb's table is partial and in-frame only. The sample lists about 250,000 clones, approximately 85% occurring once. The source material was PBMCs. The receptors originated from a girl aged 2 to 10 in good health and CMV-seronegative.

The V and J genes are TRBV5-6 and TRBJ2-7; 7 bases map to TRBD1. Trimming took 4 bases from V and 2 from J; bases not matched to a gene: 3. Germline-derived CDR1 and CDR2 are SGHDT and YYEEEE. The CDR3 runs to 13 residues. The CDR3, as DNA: TGTGCCAGCAGCCGCGACAGGGCCTACGAGCAGTACTTC. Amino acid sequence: CASSRDRAYEQYF.

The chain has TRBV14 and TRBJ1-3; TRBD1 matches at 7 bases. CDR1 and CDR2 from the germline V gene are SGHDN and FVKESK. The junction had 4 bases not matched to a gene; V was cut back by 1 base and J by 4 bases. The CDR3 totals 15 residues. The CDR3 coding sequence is TGTGCCAGCAGCCAAGTGACAGGGTGGGGAAACACCATATATTTT. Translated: CASSQVTGWGNTIYF. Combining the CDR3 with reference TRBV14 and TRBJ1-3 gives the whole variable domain EAGVTQFPSHSVIEKGQTVTLRCDPISGHDNLYWYRRVMGKEIKFLLHFVKESKQDESGMPNNRFLAERTGGTYSTLKVQPAELEDSGVYFCASSQVTGWGNTIYFGEGSWLTVV.

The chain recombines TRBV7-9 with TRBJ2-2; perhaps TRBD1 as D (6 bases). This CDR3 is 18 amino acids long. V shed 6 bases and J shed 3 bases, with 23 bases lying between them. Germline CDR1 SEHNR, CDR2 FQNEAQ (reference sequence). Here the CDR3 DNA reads TGTGCCAGCAGACCGGACAGCACAGATTGGGGCCACACCGGGGAGCTGTTTTTT. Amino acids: CASRPDSTDWGHTGELFF. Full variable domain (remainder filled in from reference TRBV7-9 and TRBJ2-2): DTGVSQNPRHKITKRGQNVTFRCDPISEHNRLYWYRQTLGQGPEFLTYFQNEAQLEKSRLLSDRFSAERPKGSFSTLEIQRTEQGDSAMYLCASRPDSTDWGHTGELFFGEGSRLTVL.

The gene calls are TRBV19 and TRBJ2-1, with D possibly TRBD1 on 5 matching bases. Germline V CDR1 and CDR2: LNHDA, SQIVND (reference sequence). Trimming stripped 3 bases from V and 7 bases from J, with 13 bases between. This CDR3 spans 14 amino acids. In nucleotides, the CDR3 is TGTGCCAGTAGTATTTCCAGGGTGGTGAATGAGCAGTTCTTC. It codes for CASSISRVVNEQFF.

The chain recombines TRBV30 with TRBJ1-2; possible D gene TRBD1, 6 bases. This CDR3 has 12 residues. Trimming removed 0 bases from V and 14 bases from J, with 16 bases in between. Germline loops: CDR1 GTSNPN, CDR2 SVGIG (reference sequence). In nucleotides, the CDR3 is TGTGCCTGGAGTGTAGGCGGGGGCCCTGCTACCTTC. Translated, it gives CAWSVGGGPATF.

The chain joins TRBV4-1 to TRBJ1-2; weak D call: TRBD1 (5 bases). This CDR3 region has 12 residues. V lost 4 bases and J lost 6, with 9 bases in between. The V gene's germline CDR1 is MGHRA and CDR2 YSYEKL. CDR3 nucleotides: TGCGCCAGCAGCCTACGGGGGGATGGCTACACCTTC. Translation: CASSLRGDGYTF.

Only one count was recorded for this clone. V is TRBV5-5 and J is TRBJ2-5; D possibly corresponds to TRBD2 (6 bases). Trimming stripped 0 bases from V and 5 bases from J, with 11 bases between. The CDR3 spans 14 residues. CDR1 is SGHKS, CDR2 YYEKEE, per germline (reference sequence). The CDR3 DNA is TGTGCCAGCAGCTTGGCAGGGACTTCCGAGACCCAGTACTTC. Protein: CASSLAGTSETQYF.

This CDR3 reads CASFTSGQTQYF. The CDR3 nucleotides are TGTGCCAGCTTTACTAGCGGGCAGACCCAGTACTTC. This sequence joins TRBV28 and TRBJ2-5; TRBD2 aligns across 9 bases. Germline V gene lookup returns CDR1 MDHEN and CDR2 SYDVKM. The CDR3 extends over 12 amino acids. The junction had 4 bases not matched to a gene; V was cut back by 8 bases and J by 6 bases.

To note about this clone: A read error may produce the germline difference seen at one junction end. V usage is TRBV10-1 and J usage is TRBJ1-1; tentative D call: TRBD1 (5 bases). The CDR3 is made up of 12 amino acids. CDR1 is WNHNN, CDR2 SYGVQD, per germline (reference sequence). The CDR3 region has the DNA TGCGCCAGCAGTGATCAGGACACCGAAGCTTTCTTT. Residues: CASSDQDTEAFF.

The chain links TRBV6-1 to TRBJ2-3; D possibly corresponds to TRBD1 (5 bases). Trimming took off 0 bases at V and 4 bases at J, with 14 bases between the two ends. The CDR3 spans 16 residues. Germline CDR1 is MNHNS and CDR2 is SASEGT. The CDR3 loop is CASSEAWVLGADTQYF. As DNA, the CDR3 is TGTGCCAGCAGTGAAGCTTGGGTGTTAGGGGCAGATACGCAGTATTTT.

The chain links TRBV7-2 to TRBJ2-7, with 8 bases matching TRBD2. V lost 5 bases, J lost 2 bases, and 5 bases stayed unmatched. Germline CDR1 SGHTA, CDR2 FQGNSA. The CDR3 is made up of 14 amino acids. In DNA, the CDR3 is TGTGCCAGCAGCCAGACAGCGGGAGCCTACGAGCAGTACTTC. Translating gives CASSQTAGAYEQYF.

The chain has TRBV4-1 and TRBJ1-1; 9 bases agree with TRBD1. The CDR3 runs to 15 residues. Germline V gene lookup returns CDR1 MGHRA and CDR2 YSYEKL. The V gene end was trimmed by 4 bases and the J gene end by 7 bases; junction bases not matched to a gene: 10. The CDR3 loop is CASSPQGALAFEAFF. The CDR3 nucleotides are TGCGCCAGCAGCCCACAGGGGGCTCTAGCTTTTGAAGCTTTCTTT.

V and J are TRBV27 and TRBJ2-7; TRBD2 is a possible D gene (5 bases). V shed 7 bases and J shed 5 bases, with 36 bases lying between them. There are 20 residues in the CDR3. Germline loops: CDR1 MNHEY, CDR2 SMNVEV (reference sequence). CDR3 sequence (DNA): TGTGCCAGCACTTTTAAAGCGGAGAGGTTCTTTAGACCCAGAGAAAACGAGCAGTACTTC. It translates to CASTFKAERFFRPRENEQYF.

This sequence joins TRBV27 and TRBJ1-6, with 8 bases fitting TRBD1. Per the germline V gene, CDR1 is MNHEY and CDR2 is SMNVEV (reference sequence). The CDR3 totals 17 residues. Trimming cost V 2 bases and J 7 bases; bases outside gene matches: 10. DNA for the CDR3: TGTGCCAGCAGTTTAAACCTCGGGAGGACAGGGAATTCACCCCTCCACTTT. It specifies CASSLNLGRTGNSPLHF.

CDR3 in DNA: TGTGCCAGCAGCTTAGCGGACAGGGGTTTCGGATCACCCCTCCACTTT. Amino acids: CASSLADRGFGSPLHF. This rearrangement joins TRBV7-6 to TRBJ1-6, with 9 bases fitting TRBD1. The CDR3 contains 16 residues. J was trimmed by 10 bases and V by 0 bases; bases with no gene match: 7. Germline lookup yields CDR1 SGHVS and CDR2 FNYEAQ.

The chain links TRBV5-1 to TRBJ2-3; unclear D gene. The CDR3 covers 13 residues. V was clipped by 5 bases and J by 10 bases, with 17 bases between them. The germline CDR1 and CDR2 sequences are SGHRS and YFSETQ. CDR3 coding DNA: TGCGCCAGCAGTTATGGCCCGCCGATGGCGCAGTATTTT. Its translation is CASSYGPPMAQYF.

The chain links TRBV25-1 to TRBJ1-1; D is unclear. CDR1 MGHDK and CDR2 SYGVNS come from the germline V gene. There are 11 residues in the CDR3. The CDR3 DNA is TGTGGGAGCCAATTGAACACTGAAGCTTTCTTT. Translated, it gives CGSQLNTEAFF.